Below, one T cell receptor (beta chain) is given with its context. This sample was included in a study of blood T cell repertoires in COVID-19. Study-level information: COVID-19 samples, acute and convalescent, were from the United States, Italy and Spain. T cells, B-cell-depleted T cells, or PBMCs provided the cDNA or gDNA that served as material.

In the study's own analysis: By means of reference gene primer amplification, nucleated cell counts were estimated. Repertoires were generated with immunoSEQ multiplex PCR, while TCRdb's copy carries only in-frame clones and drops some. Clone size and V and J calls were adopted from that table, with D and trimming inferred from the DNA. The sample lists 120,000 or so clones, approximately 68% occurring once. This CDR3 has 11 amino acids. V gave up 6 bases and J gave up 7 bases; unmatched junction bases: 2. Per the germline V gene, CDR1 is MNHEY and CDR2 is SVGEGT. Sequencing was performed on peripheral blood. The chain uses TRBV6-2 or TRBV6-3 and TRBJ1-1, with 7 bases fitting TRBD1. The TCR comes from a woman in her sixties with acute or convalescent COVID-19. CDR3 nucleotides: TGTGCCAGCAGCGACAGGGATGAAGCTTTCTTT. Its translation: CASSDRDEAFF.